The source of this TCR beta chain is a study of CD8+CD57+ T cells in acquired aplastic anemia. The ends lost 5 bases at V and 4 bases at J; junction bases unmatched: 10. The germline CDR1 and CDR2 sequences are DFQATT and SNEGSKA (reference sequence). This CDR3 spans 15 amino acids. The sequenced patients had an expansion of CD8+CD57+ cells seen by flow cytometry. Patients uniformly had severe acquired aplastic anemia. Blood sampling was performed on the patients, and none of them had received therapy by then. Genomic DNA constituted the template upon which TCR beta VDJ and CDR3 profiling was performed. Each CDR3 protein is one row after TCRdb ran MiXCR on the reads. The sample carries hundreds of thousands of distinct CDR3 sequences, 56% recorded once.

V is TRBV20-1 and J is TRBJ2-3; 9 bases map to TRBD2. The clonotype was recovered from a human donor with aplastic anemia. Sequencing input: sorted CD4+, CD8+, or CD8+CD57+ T cells (not recorded which) from PBMCs. The CDR3 nucleotides are TGCAGTGCTGGGGATGGGACTAGCAGCGCAGATACGCAGTATTTT. Translated: CSAGDGTSSADTQYF.